The sequence of this T cell receptor (beta chain) was determined in a study of shared clonotypes between healthy human individuals. Study-level points and caveats: The study's rarefaction showed incomplete sorted-subset sequencing despite large depth.

For this clone: No antigen is known for it.

The authors loaded roughly 180 ng DNA, approximately 30,000 T cell genomes, into sorted-subset replicate PCRs. Sequenced by immunoSEQ multiplex PCR; TCRdb stores in-frame clones only, minus some. The sample yields over 2 million clones, around 92% seen once. CDR3 size: 13 residues. With 5 bases removed from V and 7 bases from J, the gap between germline ends came to 14 bases. CDR1 and CDR2 (germline): SEHNR, FQNEAQ (reference sequence). The donors were all Caucasian adults (living in Nashville, Tennessee). It was into CD45RA+ naive and CD45RA-negative memory subsets that the CD4+ cells were split. What was sequenced was naive CD4+ T cells from PBMCs. Stated subset: CD45RA+ positively selected. The sequence was obtained from a man between 18 and 35 years old in good health. Some clones in this sample may be carry-over from other donors' samples. The V call is TRBV7-9, the J call TRBJ1-1; tentatively, D is TRBD1 (5 bases). The CDR3 spells CASSTWDRHEAFF. In DNA, the CDR3 is TGTGCCAGCAGCACCTGGGACCGCCATGAAGCTTTCTTT.